Following are 32 T cell receptor beta chains from one sample sequenced in a study of blood T cell repertoires in COVID-19. Clones were read by immunoSEQ multiplex PCR, and TCRdb kept only the in-frame ones, dropping some. The data contain some 56,000 clones, approximately 80% of them singletons. The sample was peripheral blood. Receptors originate from a man between 60 and 75 years old with acute or convalescent COVID-19.

In its sample, this clone is medium-sized (0.01 to 0.1%). The CDR3 loop is CTSSWTGVLVGETQYF. Written as DNA, the CDR3 is TGCACCAGCAGCTGGACAGGGGTGTTGGTAGGCGAGACCCAGTACTTC. The chain has TRBV1 and TRBJ2-5; the D call TRBD1 from the table was never checked on the DNA. TRBV1 is an annotated pseudogene. The length of the CDR3 is 16 residues.

The rearrangement joins TRBV19 to TRBJ1-1; D call uncertain. CDR3 length: 16 residues. Germline V gene sequence: CDR1 LNHDA, CDR2 SQIVND (reference sequence). Trimming pared 1 base from V and 6 bases from J, leaving 18 bases between. The CDR3 spells CASSIASMASGAEAFF. In DNA form, the CDR3 reads TGTGCCAGTAGTATAGCGTCTATGGCTAGTGGCGCTGAAGCTTTCTTT.

The sample holds a few counts of this clone. This chain links TRBV27 with TRBJ1-1; 7 bases fit TRBD1. The CDR3 consists of 14 residues. V shed 7 bases and J 2 bases; nucleotides not matched to a gene: 7. CDR1 is MNHEY, CDR2 SMNVEV, per germline (reference sequence). CDR3 region: CASKTGQTNTEAFF. The CDR3 DNA reads as TGTGCCAGCAAGACGGGACAGACTAACACTGAAGCTTTCTTT.

DNA of the CDR3: TGTGCCAGCAGCCCGGACAGTTATTCACCCCTCCACTTT. As protein: CASSPDSYSPLHF. This chain connects TRBV14 to TRBJ1-6, with D perhaps matching TRBD1 (6 bases). This CDR3 is 13 amino acids long. Germline V gene data show CDR1 as SGHDN and CDR2 as FVKESK. With 4 bases removed from V and 8 bases from J, the gap between germline ends came to 9 bases.

The chain carries TRBV6-5 and TRBJ2-3, with 10 positions matching TRBD2. The CDR3 loop spans 15 amino acids. The V segment lost 2 bases and the J segment 6 bases; nucleotides outside the gene matches: 5. Germline CDR1 is MNHEY and CDR2 is SVGAGI. The CDR3 region has the DNA TGTGCCAGCAGTTACCCTAGCGGGGGCCCCGATACGCAGTATTTT. Translated: CASSYPSGGPDTQYF.

V gene TRBV5-1 combines with J gene TRBJ1-2, with D possibly TRBD1 on 6 matching bases. V was pared by 6 bases and J by 3 bases, with 15 bases between. Germline values: CDR1 SGHRS, CDR2 YFSETQ. The length of the CDR3 is 14 residues. CDR3 DNA: TGCGCCAGCACGCCAGGGGTTGTCGACTATGGCTACACCTTC. This codes for CASTPGVVDYGYTF.

This clone has only one observation. The chain recombines TRBV7-2 with TRBJ1-3, with D perhaps TRBD1 (6 bases). This CDR3 spans 13 amino acids. V shed 5 bases and J shed 4 bases, with 9 bases lying between them. Germline CDR1 is SGHTA and CDR2 is FQGNSA. The CDR3 DNA is TGTGCCAGCAGCGCCGACAGGGGAAACACCATATATTTT. This sequence encodes CASSADRGNTIYF.

This clone was detected a few times. The J gene is TRBJ2-7, the V gene TRBV2, with D possibly TRBD1 on 6 matching bases. The CDR3 length is 13 residues. Germline CDR1 SNHLY, CDR2 FYNNEI. Deletions cut 9 bases from V and 5 bases from J, with 17 bases between. The CDR3 here is CASPEGVGHEQYF. CDR3 DNA sequence: TGTGCCAGTCCCGAGGGGGTGGGGCACGAGCAGTACTTC.

CDR3 region: CASMGSDARDEQYF. In DNA, the CDR3 is TGTGCCAGCATGGGTAGCGACGCGAGGGACGAGCAGTACTTC. The V and J genes are TRBV28 and TRBJ2-7; TRBD2 is a possible D gene (5 bases). There are 14 residues in the CDR3. Looked up from germline, CDR1 is MDHEN and CDR2 is SYDVKM. Trimming pared 7 bases from V and 5 bases from J, leaving 18 bases between.

This CDR3 reads CATSSPRAGANVLTF. The CDR3 nucleotides read TGTGCCACCAGCTCTCCGAGGGCTGGGGCCAACGTCCTGACTTTC. The chain has TRBV24-1 and TRBJ2-6; TRBD2 is a possible D gene (5 bases). V lost 7 bases and J lost 2, with 11 bases in between. Germline CDR1 and CDR2: KGHDR and SFDVKD. CDR3 length equals 15 residues.

In this sample, this clone turned up once. The J gene is TRBJ2-1, the V gene TRBV27, with 11 positions matching TRBD2. Germline loops: CDR1 MNHEY, CDR2 SMNVEV (reference sequence). V lost 7 bases, J lost 7 bases, and 12 bases stayed unmatched. This CDR3 is built from 16 residues. The CDR3 spells CASNRLAGGGDNEQFF. The CDR3 bases are TGTGCCAGCAATCGTCTAGCGGGGGGAGGTGATAATGAGCAGTTCTTC.

This chain's CDR3 is CASSSQGSISYNEQFF. CDR3 bases: TGTGCCAGCAGTTCTCAGGGTTCTATCTCCTACAATGAGCAGTTCTTC. The chain links TRBV27 to TRBJ2-1; D is perhaps TRBD1 (5 bases). This CDR3 has 16 amino acids. Germline CDR1 reads MNHEY; CDR2 reads SMNVEV (reference sequence). The V gene lost 4 bases and the J gene lost 0 bases, with 13 bases spanning the gap.

This chain joins TRBV28 and TRBJ2-5, with TRBD1 matching over 9 bases. CDR1 MDHEN and CDR2 SYDVKM come from the germline V gene. Trimming took 5 bases from V and 5 from J; bases not matched to a gene: 15. The length of the CDR3 is 17 residues. CDR3 loop: CASSTASLGQGMETQYF. The CDR3 coding sequence is TGTGCCAGCAGTACCGCTTCTTTGGGACAGGGAATGGAGACCCAGTACTTC.

The rearrangement joins TRBV6-5 to TRBJ1-1; 7 bases are a match to TRBD1. Germline CDR1 reads MNHEY; CDR2 reads SVGAGI. V lost 7 bases and J lost 8; bases outside the gene matches: 16. This CDR3 is built from 15 residues. The DNA of the CDR3 is TGTGCCAGCATTAAGTACAGGGGAGCTAGGGTAGAAGCTTTCTTT. Translated: CASIKYRGARVEAFF.

In its sample, this clone was seen a few times. This rearrangement joins TRBV28 to TRBJ2-2; 9 bases fit TRBD2. The ends lost 4 bases at V and 2 bases at J; junction bases unmatched: 11. Looked up from germline, CDR1 is MDHEN and CDR2 is SYDVKM. This CDR3 is 18 amino acids long. For the CDR3, the DNA is TGTGCCAGCAGTTCACCCGGCGGGGGGGGGCAAAACACCGGGGAGCTGTTTTTT. Amino acids: CASSSPGGGGQNTGELFF.

The chain uses TRBV3-1 (or the pseudogene TRBV3-2) and TRBJ2-1; the D gene is possibly TRBD2 (6 bases). This CDR3 is 16 amino acids long. Germline V lookup: CDR1 LGHDT, CDR2 YNNKEL (reference sequence). V lost 0 bases to trimming and J lost 6 bases, with 15 bases between them. This CDR3 reads CASSQEGRGLRNEQFF. The CDR3 DNA reads as TGTGCCAGCAGCCAAGAAGGGCGGGGCCTGCGCAATGAGCAGTTCTTC.

The chain recombines TRBV27 with TRBJ2-1; TRBD2 matches at 11 bases. V shed 0 bases and J 10 bases; nucleotides not matched to a gene: 11. Germline loops: CDR1 MNHEY, CDR2 SMNVEV (reference sequence). The CDR3 contains 17 residues. The CDR3 sequence is CASSLSRLAGGPREQFF. In DNA form, the CDR3 reads TGTGCCAGCAGTTTATCGAGGCTAGCGGGGGGCCCCAGGGAGCAGTTCTTC.

The gene calls are TRBV7-2 and TRBJ1-2, with 7 bases lining up with TRBD1. Trimming took 5 bases from V and 8 from J; bases not matched to a gene: 11. The CDR3 has 14 amino acids. Per the germline V gene, CDR1 is SGHTA and CDR2 is FQGNSA. The CDR3 nucleotides are TGTGCCAGCAGCGAACAGGGGAGGATTGGGGGCTACACCTTC. The encoded protein is CASSEQGRIGGYTF.

This clone appeared a single time. The CDR3 DNA sequence: TGTGCCAGCAGCTTAGACAGGGAAAGATACGATGGCTACACCTTC. This sequence encodes CASSLDRERYDGYTF. This rearrangement joins TRBV11-2 to TRBJ1-2; D may be TRBD1 (5 bases). With 0 bases removed from V and 6 bases from J, the gap between germline ends came to 14 bases. The V gene's germline CDR1 is SGHAT and CDR2 FQNNGV. The CDR3 runs to 15 residues.

V gene TRBV11-2 combines with J gene TRBJ2-5; TRBD2 aligns across 12 bases. Germline V gene sequence: CDR1 SGHAT, CDR2 FQNNGV. The CDR3 is made up of 20 amino acids. Germline trimming cut 0 bases from V and 6 bases from J; bases unmatched to any gene: 17. CDR3 loop: CASSLDGWGTSGGSGKTQYF. In DNA, the CDR3 is TGTGCCAGCAGCTTAGATGGGTGGGGAACTAGCGGGGGGTCAGGAAAGACCCAGTACTTC.

The chain carries TRBV7-2 and TRBJ2-5; 8 positions match TRBD1. The CDR3 contains 15 residues. Germline values: CDR1 SGHTA, CDR2 FQGNSA. V lost 0 bases, J lost 2 bases, and 2 bases stayed unmatched. In DNA form, the CDR3 reads TGTGCCAGCAGCTTAGCCCGGACAGGGCAAGAGACCCAGTACTTC. Translated: CASSLARTGQETQYF.

V is TRBV28 and J is TRBJ1-6; a possible D gene is TRBD1 (5 bases). Germline V gene data show CDR1 as MDHEN and CDR2 as SYDVKM. V was pared by 2 bases and J by 10 bases, with 18 bases between. This CDR3 contains 16 residues. As DNA, the CDR3 is TGTGCCAGCAGTTTAGGGGCAGGCCCCCGAGGATCACCCCTCCACTTT. It specifies CASSLGAGPRGSPLHF.

This clone occurred a few times. The chain has TRBV5-1 and TRBJ1-5; the match to TRBD1 covers 11 bases. The CDR3 has 16 residues. The trim removed 4 bases at V and 6 bases at J, leaving 9 bases unmatched. Germline loops: CDR1 SGHRS, CDR2 YFSETQ. In nucleotides, the CDR3 is TGCGCCAGCAGCCCCGAGGGACAGGGGGGGAGTCAGCCCCAGCATTTT. This sequence encodes CASSPEGQGGSQPQHF. The whole variable domain, filled in from reference TRBV5-1 and TRBJ1-5, reads KAGVTQTPRYLIKTRGQQVTLSCSPISGHRSVSWYQQTPGQGLQFLFEYFSETQRNKGNFPGRFSGRQFSNSRSEMNVSTLELGDSALYLCASSPEGQGGSQPQHFGDGTRLSIL.

This clone was seen just once. The chain links TRBV5-1 to TRBJ2-5; D is perhaps TRBD2 (7 bases). Germline values: CDR1 SGHRS, CDR2 YFSETQ. Trimming cost V 3 bases and J 5 bases, with 11 bases left between them. The CDR3 covers 13 residues. The CDR3 loop reads CASSYAGAETQYF. As DNA, the CDR3 is TGCGCCAGCAGCTATGCGGGGGCGGAGACCCAGTACTTC.

The chain combines TRBV25-1 with TRBJ2-2, with D possibly matching TRBD1 (6 bases). The germline gives CDR1 MGHDK, CDR2 SYGVNS. The V and J ends lost 7 bases and 7 bases respectively, with 28 bases between them. The CDR3 runs 18 residues. This chain's CDR3 is CASKREQGFGKSGGELFF. As DNA, the CDR3 is TGTGCCAGCAAGAGGGAACAGGGTTTTGGGAAATCCGGCGGGGAGCTGTTTTTT.

This chain uses TRBV6-5 with TRBJ2-5; 13 bases are shared with TRBD2. This CDR3 has 16 residues. J gave up 4 bases and V 2 bases, and 4 bases lay outside the gene matches. Germline-derived CDR1 and CDR2 are MNHEY and SVGAGI. CDR3 coding DNA: TGTGCCAGCAGTTACAAGGGACTAGCGGGGACAGAGACCCAGTACTTC. Protein product: CASSYKGLAGTETQYF.

The chain employs TRBV7-8 and TRBJ2-3; TRBD2 is a possible D gene (5 bases). Germline CDR1 is SGHVS and CDR2 is FQNEAQ. V was clipped by 5 bases and J by 8 bases, with 11 bases between them. The CDR3 runs to 12 residues. The CDR3 region is CASSQEGGTQYF. CDR3 DNA: TGTGCCAGCAGCCAAGAGGGCGGTACGCAGTATTTT.

V and J are TRBV5-1 and TRBJ1-2, with 7 bases matching TRBD1. Germline V gene sequence: CDR1 SGHRS, CDR2 YFSETQ. This CDR3 comprises 13 residues. Trimming removed 3 bases from V and 7 bases from J; junction bases left unmatched: 6. The CDR3 here is CASSSSTGFGYTF. CDR3 in DNA: TGCGCCAGCAGCTCATCGACAGGGTTTGGCTACACCTTC.

This clone was recorded once. The chain carries TRBV7-2 and TRBJ2-5, with 13 bases lining up with TRBD2. V shed 5 bases, J shed 2 bases, and the junction held 5 bases outside the gene matches. Germline V gene sequence: CDR1 SGHTA, CDR2 FQGNSA. The CDR3 has 16 amino acids. The CDR3 protein is CASSPGLAGSQETQYF. Here the CDR3 DNA reads TGTGCCAGCAGCCCGGGACTAGCGGGGTCACAAGAGACCCAGTACTTC. Based on the CDR3 plus reference TRBV7-2 and TRBJ2-5, the full variable domain is GAGVSQSPSNKVTEKGKDVELRCDPISGHTALYWYRQSLGQGLEFLIYFQGNSAPDKSGLPSDRFSAERTGGSVSTLTIQRTQQEDSAVYLCASSPGLAGSQETQYFGPGTRLLVL.

This chain joins TRBV4-1 and TRBJ1-1; TRBD1 matches 8 bases. V shed 1 base and J 4 bases; nucleotides not matched to a gene: 5. CDR1 is MGHRA and CDR2 is YSYEKL in the germline V gene. The CDR3 runs 15 residues. CDR3 sequence: CASSQGQGARTEAFF. The CDR3 DNA follows: TGCGCCAGCAGCCAAGGGCAGGGGGCTCGCACTGAAGCTTTCTTT.

This chain uses TRBV6-5 with TRBJ1-2; 8 nucleotides match TRBD1. From germline, CDR1 is MNHEY and CDR2 SVGAGI. The V gene end was trimmed by 6 bases and the J gene end by 4 bases; junction bases not matched to a gene: 10. The CDR3 length is 15 residues. The CDR3 is CASRPNPQGGYGYTF. The CDR3 DNA follows: TGTGCCAGCAGGCCCAACCCACAGGGGGGCTATGGCTACACCTTC.

This chain links TRBV28 with TRBJ2-5; 7 bases fit TRBD2. Germline V gene lookup returns CDR1 MDHEN and CDR2 SYDVKM. This CDR3 has 14 amino acids. The trim removed 5 bases at V and 5 bases at J, leaving 8 bases unmatched. CDR3 sequence reads: CASSGSGVGETQYF. CDR3 in DNA: TGTGCCAGCAGTGGAAGCGGGGTGGGTGAGACCCAGTACTTC.